Here is one T cell receptor beta chain with its context. Its target antigen remains unknown. No base qualities exist here, and no much larger clone lies one base off it. The germline V gene encodes CDR1 LNHNV and CDR2 YYDKDF (reference sequence). CDR3 length: 14 amino acids, cysteine to phenylalanine. Only the CDR3 DNA stays, 42 bases, in frame from base 1. V is cut by 0 bases and J by 4 bases, and the space between the germline ends is 7 bases. The data were taken from a study of blood T cell repertoires in COVID-19 (dated by TCRdb to the early 2020s). As for the study more broadly: Samples from collaborators originated in the United States, Italy and Spain and spanned both the acute and convalescent phases of COVID-19. The prospective study material was composed of cDNA or gDNA derived from T cells, B-cell-depleted T cells, or PBMCs. Subjects who had been exposed to COVID-19, were actively infected with it, or had recovered from it provided the deeply sampled blood TCRbeta repertoires that made up the dataset. The repertoires were released in a freely available public database meant as a resource for research on the immune response to SARS-CoV-2. Samples came from the ongoing ImmuneRACE study (first 160 participants) plus 1,254 subjects from 6 global collaborators. Nearly every sample came with metadata listing a de-identified subject ID, COVID-19 status, age in years and sex. Where HLA class I and class II types were available, the types were taken from metadata supplied by the sample provider, not from assay-based typing. Overall results and qualifications from the work: How much clinical and demographic metadata was included differed by source and by participant, and the metadata was provided uncurated.

TCRbeta CDR3 regions were amplified from genomic DNA using the immunoSEQ Assay, a bias-controlled multiplex PCR. Per the authors' processing: Within the assay, amplification of reference gene primers was used to estimate how many nucleated cells each sample contained. To quantify the absolute abundance of each unique TCRbeta CDR3 rearrangement, sequence reads were collapsed and filtered. Productive Simpson clonality was computed per sample as the square root of Simpson's diversity index over productive rearrangements. TCRdb holds this immuneACCESS table with in-frame rearrangements only. Some clones are missing; in checked studies, unresolved V genes explain under half, and the rest has no known cause. The V and J calls and the clone size are those of that table, but D and trimming were determined from the DNA. This sample gives over 200,000 clones in total; 70% to 90% of them show up just once. The ten largest make up about 14% of the sample.

In the prospective study, participants were roughly 18 to 100 years old, resided in about 25 geographic areas of the United States, and were enrolled through a virtual design. To assign participants to cohorts, the prospective study relied on clinical history that participants themselves reported in a screening survey and a study questionnaire. Recovered participants in ImmuneRACE Cohort 3 were defined by two consecutive negative NP/OP PCR tests, clearance by a healthcare professional, or resolution of symptoms. Each participant in the prospective study had whole blood, serum and a nasopharyngeal or oropharyngeal swab collected by mobile phlebotomists. Participants in the prospective study had the option to provide additional blood draws and questionnaires over a 2-month period. Before DNA extraction, blood samples from the prospective study were shipped at room temperature or frozen.

Sequencing was done on a sample of PBMCs or T cells enriched from blood (not recorded which). The receptor was derived from a man aged 18 to 29 who had recovered from COVID-19. The chain couples TRBV15 to TRBJ1-3, with a weak D call of TRBD1 (5 bases match). The DNA sequence is TGTGCCACCAGCAGAGATCGGGGGGGAAACACCATATATTTT. This encodes CATSRDRGGNTIYF.